These 8 T cell receptor beta chains originate from one sample sequenced in a study of T cell responses to AZD1222 COVID-19 vaccine (dated by TCRdb to the early 2020s). Library method: the immunoSEQ multiplex PCR assay. TCRdb obtained this table from immuneACCESS and retained in-frame rearrangements with V and J assigned. These tables miss some clones; where compared with another copy, unresolved V genes account for less than half of the shortfall, and the remainder is unexplained. The sample table shows 150,000 or so clones, and 88% are seen once. Around 3% of the sample is in the top ten clones. The meaning of the sample's time point label: baseline before first vaccination. This specimen consisted of peripheral blood, obtained on day 0 of AZD1222 vaccination. The receptors stem from an adult in good health.

A note on this clone: Different DNA sequences within this sample yield the same CDR3. The chain links TRBV2 to TRBJ1-1; D gene ambiguous. Germline V lookup: CDR1 SNHLY, CDR2 FYNNEI. The CDR3 loop spans 13 amino acids. V was trimmed by 4 bases and J by 2 bases, leaving 8 bases between them. CDR3: CASSVQPNTEAFF. The DNA of the CDR3 is TGTGCCAGCAGTGTTCAGCCCAACACTGAAGCTTTCTTT.

This clone showed up just once. The V call is TRBV2, the J call TRBJ2-1; unclear D gene. This CDR3 contains 11 residues. From germline, CDR1 is SNHLY and CDR2 FYNNEI. With 7 bases removed from V and 9 bases from J, the gap between germline ends came to 10 bases. The CDR3 DNA sequence: TGTGCCAGCACCCCGTCCGGTGAGCAGTTCTTC. This sequence encodes CASTPSGEQFF.

The chain employs TRBV5-4 and TRBJ2-5; D gene unclear. Trimming removed 4 bases from V and 4 bases from J, with 14 bases in between. CDR3 size: 14 residues. CDR1 is SGHNT, CDR2 YYREEE, per germline (reference sequence). The CDR3 DNA sequence: TGTGCCAGCAGCCGATATGACCGCCGAGAGACCCAGTACTTC. Its translation: CASSRYDRRETQYF. The full variable domain, completed using reference TRBV5-4 and TRBJ2-5, is ETGVTQSPTHLIKTRGQQVTLRCSSQSGHNTVSWYQQALGQGPQFIFQYYREEENGRGNFPPRFSGLQFPNYSSELNVNALELDDSALYLCASSRYDRRETQYFGPGTRLLVL.

This chain joins TRBV6-5 and TRBJ1-2, with TRBD1 matching 7 bases. The V and J ends lost 5 bases and 6 bases, in that order; junction bases with no gene match: 12. The length of the CDR3 is 15 residues. The V gene's germline CDR1 is MNHEY and CDR2 SVGAGI. CDR3 DNA: TGTGCCAGCAGTCCACCCCGACAGGGCCGGGATGGCTACACCTTC. Protein product: CASSPPRQGRDGYTF.

This rearrangement joins TRBV7-2 to TRBJ1-2; 7 bases map to TRBD1. CDR3 size: 13 residues. Germline-derived CDR1 and CDR2 are SGHTA and FQGNSA. V lost 2 bases, J lost 9 bases, and 6 bases stayed unmatched. DNA of the CDR3: TGTGCCAGCAGCTTAAGGGACAGCCGGAGCTACACCTTC. Its translation: CASSLRDSRSYTF.

The rearrangement links TRBV3-1 (or the pseudogene TRBV3-2) to TRBJ1-1, with 12 bases identical to TRBD1. Trimming took 5 bases from V and 7 from J; bases not matched to a gene: 14. Germline CDR1 LGHDT, CDR2 YNNKEL (reference sequence). The CDR3 is 17 amino acids. For the CDR3, the DNA is TGTGCCAGCAGCTTAAGTTCCGGGACAGGGGGCATTGGTGAAGCTTTCTTT. The encoded protein is CASSLSSGTGGIGEAFF.

The table lists this clone with a few counts. V gene TRBV10-3 combines with J gene TRBJ1-2; 11 nucleotides match TRBD1. The V and J ends lost 2 bases and 5 bases, in that order; junction bases with no gene match: 4. Germline loops: CDR1 ENHRY, CDR2 SYGVKD. This CDR3 spans 15 amino acids. CDR3 in DNA: TGTGCCATCAGTGAGCGACGGGACAGGGGGTATGGCTACACCTTC. This sequence encodes CAISERRDRGYGYTF.

This chain joins TRBV7-2 and TRBJ1-2; 10 bases are a match to TRBD1. The CDR3 runs 15 residues. CDR1 is SGHTA, CDR2 FQGNSA, per germline. Unmatched junction bases numbered 7, after V lost 5 bases and J lost 4 bases. This CDR3 reads CASSPRDRGFYGYTF. CDR3 nucleotides: TGTGCCAGCAGCCCCCGGGACAGGGGCTTCTATGGCTACACCTTC.